Each of the 2 T cell receptor beta chains below was sequenced from the same sample in a study of blood T cells in healthy people across ages. Next came a second PCR, run for 7 to 11 cycles, which used a sample-barcoded 5' primer along with a J-beta primer mix. TCRdb re-called the 5' RACE reads with MiXCR, one entry per CDR3 protein. The table lists 1.5 million or so distinct CDR3 sequences, around two fifths of them singletons, with 7% to 9.5% in the top ten. Material for sequencing was blood. These receptors all stem from a woman between 18 and 30 years old in good health.

The chain has TRBV20-1 and TRBJ2-5; TRBD2 matches at 12 bases. Germline V gives CDR1 DFQATT, CDR2 SNEGSKA (reference sequence). This CDR3 region has 15 residues. V trimming: 3 bases; J trimming: 11 bases; junction bases outside the gene matches: 13. The CDR3 bases are TGCAGTGCTAGGTGGACTAGCGGGACCCCCAATGAGCAGTACTTC. This gives the protein CSARWTSGTPNEQYF.

The V and J genes are TRBV5-1 and TRBJ2-1; 10 nucleotides align to TRBD2. The CDR3 has 15 residues. V shed 4 bases, J shed 4 bases, and the junction held 5 bases outside the gene matches. The germline V gene encodes CDR1 SGHRS and CDR2 YFSETQ. This CDR3 is CASSRTSGEYNEQFF. The CDR3, as DNA: TGCGCCAGCAGCCGGACTAGCGGAGAGTACAATGAGCAGTTCTTC. The whole variable domain, filled in from reference TRBV5-1 and TRBJ2-1, reads KAGVTQTPRYLIKTRGQQVTLSCSPISGHRSVSWYQQTPGQGLQFLFEYFSETQRNKGNFPGRFSGRQFSNSRSEMNVSTLELGDSALYLCASSRTSGEYNEQFFGPGTRLTVL.